The rows below give T cell receptor beta chains drawn from one sample of a study of T cells after yellow fever vaccination. TCRdb processed the 5' RACE reads anew with MiXCR; each CDR3 protein has one entry. The repertoire holds about 360,000 distinct CDR3 sequences, with roughly 6.1% as singletons. The material sequenced was PBMCs, taken 5 days after the yellow fever booster vaccination. Receptor source: a man aged 30-40 years who received the YFV17D yellow fever vaccine. Both conserved end residues are part of each CDR3. The order of the fields is J gene, clone size, V gene, CDR3 protein. Clone size appears in some rows only: once, few, many, or a class for an expanded clone.

TRBJ2-5 many TRBV7-3 CASSLDSRVAQYF
TRBJ2-1 many TRBV6-1 CASFLAGGDEQFF
TRBJ2-1 few TRBV15 CATSSRTGGNEQFF
TRBJ2-7 - TRBV25-1 CASMGVTGLYEQYF
TRBJ2-5 many TRBV20-1 CSAKPQGRAETQYF
TRBJ2-2 many TRBV12-3/TRBV12-4 CASSQRGINAGELFF
TRBJ2-1 - TRBV7-6 CASSLERESNEQFF
TRBJ2-3 few TRBV29-1 CSVNSGGGDTQYF
TRBJ2-2 few TRBV7-8 CASSLETLAFLLGTGELFF
TRBJ2-3 many TRBV5-1 CASSSGTSTDTQYF
TRBJ2-2 few TRBV19 CASRKVGELFF
TRBJ2-5 few TRBV18 CASSPLDQGETQYF
TRBJ2-1 - TRBV5-1 CASREGERGIYNEQFF
TRBJ2-5 many TRBV12-3/TRBV12-4 CASSPPGQGLGKTQYF
TRBJ2-3 few TRBV5-1 CASSVPGTTDTQYF
TRBJ1-1 - TRBV6-5 CASSYSGGAKAFF
TRBJ2-7 few TRBV10-3 CAISEGQGSLYEQYF
TRBJ2-5 many TRBV7-8 CASSLRFIQETQYF
TRBJ2-3 - TRBV5-4 CASSLPTGSSDTQYF
TRBJ2-7 many TRBV5-1 CASSRDGSYEQYF
TRBJ2-1 - TRBV5-1 CASSLRLAKSSYNEQFF
TRBJ2-1 many TRBV20-1 CSATDSGRAINEQFF
TRBJ2-1 - TRBV28 CASRMDRAAKFF
TRBJ2-7 few TRBV6-7 CASRTRRGTKHSYEQYF
TRBJ2-5 many TRBV10-3 CAIRAGPQETQYF
TRBJ2-5 few TRBV29-1 CSADGRVVGETQYF
TRBJ1-1 - TRBV6-2/TRBV6-3 CASSYGEEGRFGEAFF